This T cell receptor beta chain was captured by sequencing in a study of cytomegalovirus exposure and HLA in healthy donors. The overall study: Genotyping of more than 300 donors showed that 65% to 90% belonged to the Caucasian-associated ancestry cluster.

PCR primers comprised 60 Vbeta and 13 Jbeta primers. Here immunoSEQ multiplex PCR was the method, and the copy in TCRdb shows in-frame clones only, minus some. The sample holds about 190,000 clones; more than 75% are singletons and the top ten take around 1.5%. This CDR3 is built from 15 residues. J lost 1 base, V lost 4 bases, and 4 bases had no gene match. Germline-derived CDR1 and CDR2 are SGHNT and YYREEE (reference sequence). This clone was observed once. What it binds is not known. Study-wide results and limits: Later on, a genetic analysis was performed. It linked a missense variant in DCLRE1C with V- and J-gene trimming of TCR beta.

The sample consisted of PBMCs. V is TRBV5-4 and J is TRBJ2-3, with TRBD2 matching 9 bases. This clonotype was sampled from a woman younger than 35 in good health and CMV-seronegative. CDR3 in amino acids: CASSRRLAGTDTQYF. CDR3 DNA sequence: TGTGCCAGCAGCAGAAGACTAGCGGGCACAGATACGCAGTATTTT.